A single sample is the source of the 14 T cell receptor beta chains below, sequenced in a study of T-cell memory formation after mild COVID-19 (dated by TCRdb to about 2021). The library was produced with 5' RACE. The sequencer was an Illumina NovaSeq 6000. TCRdb reprocessing: public reads trimmed at Q25 with fastp, clones called with MiXCR, in-frame beta chains kept. Records with the same CDR3 protein are collapsed into one entry carrying the most frequent genes and DNA. Counted in this sample were 410,000 or so distinct CDR3 sequences; less than 25% of them appeared once. The top ten clones comprise 10% to 15% of the sample. Material: PBMCs or a T cell subset sorted from them (not recorded which). The receptor set was obtained from an adult woman who had mild COVID-19 (a few samples of this study predate the infection). The sample titles of this study are shuffled in the database, so cell type and time point are left out; the donor was told from shared clones.

This clonotype was detected a few times. V gene TRBV20-1 combines with J gene TRBJ1-1, with TRBD1 identical over 9 bases. This CDR3 region has 14 residues. CDR1 is DFQATT, CDR2 SNEGSKA, per germline (reference sequence). V was pared by 3 bases and J by 6 bases, with 8 bases of the junction left unmatched. CDR3 DNA: TGCAGTGCTAGCGGAACAGGGGGCAGCGCTGAAGCTTTCTTT. Protein sequence: CSASGTGGSAEAFF.

The table lists this clonotype with a few counts. This chain joins TRBV11-2 and TRBJ2-5; possibly TRBD2 for D (6 bases). The germline gives CDR1 SGHAT, CDR2 FQNNGV. There are 15 residues in the CDR3. V shed 5 bases and J shed 5 bases, with 18 bases lying between them. CDR3: CASSPRTTRGETQYF. CDR3 coding DNA: TGTGCCAGCAGCCCACGGACTACCCGGGGGGAGACCCAGTACTTC.

The chain couples TRBV7-2 to TRBJ2-3; weak D call: TRBD2 (6 bases). The CDR3 runs 15 residues. Per the germline V gene, CDR1 is SGHTA and CDR2 is FQGNSA. V lost 5 bases, J lost 0 bases, and 12 bases lay in between. The CDR3 is CASSPSAGSTDTQYF. As DNA, the CDR3 is TGTGCCAGCAGCCCGTCGGCGGGGAGCACAGATACGCAGTATTTT.

The V gene is TRBV20-1, the J gene TRBJ2-7; D unclear. CDR1 is DFQATT and CDR2 is SNEGSKA in the germline V gene (reference sequence). This CDR3 is 12 amino acids long. V was cut by 2 bases and J by 2 bases, with 7 bases left in between. The CDR3 nucleotides are TGCAGTGCTAGATCTGCCCCCTACGAGCAGTACTTC. It encodes CSARSAPYEQYF.

This clonotype was counted a few times. The chain joins TRBV7-9 to TRBJ1-1; the D gene is possibly TRBD1 (6 bases). The CDR3 is 16 amino acids. Trimming removed 5 bases from V and 0 bases from J, with 16 bases in between. The V gene's germline CDR1 is SEHNR and CDR2 FQNEAQ (reference sequence). The CDR3: CASSGGRANMNTEAFF. For the CDR3, the DNA is TGTGCCAGCAGCGGGGGCAGGGCGAACATGAACACTGAAGCTTTCTTT.

The chain links TRBV5-6 to TRBJ2-4; 7 bases align to TRBD1. CDR1 is SGHDT, CDR2 YYEEEE, per germline. Losses at the gene ends were 2 bases for V and 7 bases for J; bases not matched to a gene: 9. CDR3 size: 15 residues. The CDR3 DNA is TGTGCCAGCAGCTTATTCTGGACACAGGGGAACATTCAGTACTTC. It yields the protein CASSLFWTQGNIQYF.

The rearrangement uses TRBV5-1 and TRBJ2-7, with TRBD1 matching 8 bases. From germline, CDR1 is SGHRS and CDR2 YFSETQ. V lost 0 bases and J lost 8; bases outside the gene matches: 7. The CDR3 loop spans 14 amino acids. CDR3 sequence: CASSLGQGTGKQYF. The CDR3 nucleotides read TGCGCCAGCAGCTTGGGACAGGGGACCGGTAAGCAGTACTTC.

The genes are TRBV20-1 and TRBJ2-1, with TRBD1 as a possible D gene (6 bases). This CDR3 region has 14 residues. Germline V gene lookup returns CDR1 DFQATT and CDR2 SNEGSKA (reference sequence). The V end lost 4 bases, the J end lost 8 bases, and 18 bases lay between the germline ends. In nucleotides, the CDR3 is TGCAGTGCTACAGACTACAGGGCCCGGGATGAGCAGTTCTTC. This gives the protein CSATDYRARDEQFF.

This clonotype was seen a few times. The rearrangement joins TRBV7-2 to TRBJ1-5, with D perhaps matching TRBD1 (6 bases). Trimming pared 5 bases from V and 1 base from J, leaving 15 bases between. The CDR3 length is 16 residues. CDR1 and CDR2 (germline): SGHTA, FQGNSA. The DNA of the CDR3 is TGTGCCAGCAGCCCGATGGGGGGGCCAAGCAATCAGCCCCAGCATTTT. Its translation: CASSPMGGPSNQPQHF.

The chain uses TRBV9 and TRBJ1-1; 7 bases are shared with TRBD1. Germline lookup yields CDR1 SGDLS and CDR2 YYNGEE. This CDR3 region has 14 residues. Germline trimming cut 4 bases from V and 4 bases from J; bases unmatched to any gene: 7. CDR3 nucleotides: TGTGCCAGCAGCCCCCGACAGGGTGTCACTGAAGCTTTCTTT. Its protein product is CASSPRQGVTEAFF.

The J gene is TRBJ2-1, the V gene TRBV10-3; D is perhaps TRBD1 (6 bases). Germline V gene data show CDR1 as ENHRY and CDR2 as SYGVKD. The CDR3 consists of 15 residues. V shed 9 bases and J shed 5 bases, with 20 bases lying between them. Here the CDR3 DNA reads TGTGCCATAGCAGGGGTAAGGGATTCGCACAATGAGCAGTTCTTC. Protein sequence: CAIAGVRDSHNEQFF.

V usage is TRBV6-5 and J usage is TRBJ1-1; 9 nucleotides line up with TRBD1. This CDR3 contains 14 residues. The V gene's germline CDR1 is MNHEY and CDR2 SVGAGI. Germline trimming cut 6 bases from V and 4 bases from J; bases unmatched to any gene: 6. The CDR3 nucleotides are TGTGCCAGCAGCCCGGGACAGGGAGCCACTGAAGCTTTCTTT. Translated: CASSPGQGATEAFF.

The chain couples TRBV12-3 or TRBV12-4 to TRBJ2-1; D may be TRBD1 (6 bases). V lost 7 bases and J 11 bases, leaving 12 bases between the germline ends. The CDR3 covers 11 residues. The CDR3 coding sequence is TGTGCCAGCATCCAACGGGACAAGCAGTTCTTC. Protein sequence: CASIQRDKQFF.

The rearrangement uses TRBV7-9 and TRBJ1-1; perhaps TRBD1 as D (6 bases). From germline, CDR1 is SEHNR and CDR2 FQNEAQ (reference sequence). The CDR3 has 14 amino acids. V dropped 4 bases and J dropped 6 bases, with 15 bases sitting between them. CDR3 in DNA: TGTGCCAGCAGCTGGGGTTCAGGGGACGCTGAAGCTTTCTTT. Its protein product is CASSWGSGDAEAFF.